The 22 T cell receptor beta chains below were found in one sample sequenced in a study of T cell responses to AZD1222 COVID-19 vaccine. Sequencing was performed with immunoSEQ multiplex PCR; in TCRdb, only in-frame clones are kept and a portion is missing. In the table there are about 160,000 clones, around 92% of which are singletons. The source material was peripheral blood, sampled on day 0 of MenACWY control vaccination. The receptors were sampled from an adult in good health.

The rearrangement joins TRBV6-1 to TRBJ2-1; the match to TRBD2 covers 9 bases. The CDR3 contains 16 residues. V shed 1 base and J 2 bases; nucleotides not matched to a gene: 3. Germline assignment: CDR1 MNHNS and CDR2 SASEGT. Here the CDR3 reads CASSEVGGRAYNEQFF. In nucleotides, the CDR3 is TGTGCCAGCAGTGAAGTTGGCGGGAGGGCCTACAATGAGCAGTTCTTC.

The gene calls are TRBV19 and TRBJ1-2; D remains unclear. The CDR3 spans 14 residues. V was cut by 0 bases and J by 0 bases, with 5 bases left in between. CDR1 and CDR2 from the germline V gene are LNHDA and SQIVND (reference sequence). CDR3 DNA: TGTGCCAGTAGTATAGACCCTGCTAACTATGGCTACACCTTC. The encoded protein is CASSIDPANYGYTF.

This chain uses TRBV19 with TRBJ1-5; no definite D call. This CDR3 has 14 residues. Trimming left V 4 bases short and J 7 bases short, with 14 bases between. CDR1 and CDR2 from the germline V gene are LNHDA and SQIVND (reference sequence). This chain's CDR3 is CASSTQAGGQPQHF. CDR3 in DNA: TGTGCCAGTAGTACCCAAGCGGGAGGACAGCCCCAGCATTTT.

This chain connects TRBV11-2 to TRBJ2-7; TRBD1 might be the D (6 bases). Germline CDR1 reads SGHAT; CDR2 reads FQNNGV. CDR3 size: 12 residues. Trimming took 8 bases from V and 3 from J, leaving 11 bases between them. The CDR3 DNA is TGTGCCAGCGGACCACAGGGCTACGAGCAGTACTTC. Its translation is CASGPQGYEQYF.

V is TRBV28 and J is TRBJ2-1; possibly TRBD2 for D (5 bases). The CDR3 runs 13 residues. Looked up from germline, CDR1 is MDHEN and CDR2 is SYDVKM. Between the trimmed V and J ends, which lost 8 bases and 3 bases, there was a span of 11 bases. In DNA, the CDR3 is TGTGCCAGCGGAGAACTAGGCTACAATGAGCAGTTCTTC. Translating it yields CASGELGYNEQFF.

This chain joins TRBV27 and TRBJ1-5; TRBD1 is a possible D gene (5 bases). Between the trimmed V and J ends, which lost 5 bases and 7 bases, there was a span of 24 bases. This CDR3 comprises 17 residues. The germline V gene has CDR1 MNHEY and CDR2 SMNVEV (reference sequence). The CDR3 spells CASSPLLLTVKSQPQHF. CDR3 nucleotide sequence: TGTGCCAGCAGTCCCCTCTTACTGACAGTGAAGTCCCAGCCCCAGCATTTT.

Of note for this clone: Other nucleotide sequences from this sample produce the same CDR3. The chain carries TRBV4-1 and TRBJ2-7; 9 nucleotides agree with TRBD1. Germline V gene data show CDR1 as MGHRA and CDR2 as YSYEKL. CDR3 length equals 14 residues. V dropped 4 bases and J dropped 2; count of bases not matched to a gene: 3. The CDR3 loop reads CASSRDRGTYEQYF. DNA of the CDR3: TGCGCCAGCAGCCGTGACAGGGGGACCTACGAGCAGTACTTC.

In DNA, the CDR3 is TGTGCCAGCAGCTTTCAGCTCGGGGAGACCCAGTACTTC. Encoded protein: CASSFQLGETQYF. The chain joins TRBV11-3 to TRBJ2-5; D gene unclear. Germline CDR1 and CDR2: SGHNT and YENEEA. This CDR3 has 13 amino acids. V lost 3 bases and J 5 bases, leaving 10 bases between the germline ends.

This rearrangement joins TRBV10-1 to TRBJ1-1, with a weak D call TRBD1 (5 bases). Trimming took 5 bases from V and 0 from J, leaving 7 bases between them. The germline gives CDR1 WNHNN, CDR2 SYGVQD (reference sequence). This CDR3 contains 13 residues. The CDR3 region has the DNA TGCGCCAGCAGTCAGGGATTGAACACTGAAGCTTTCTTT. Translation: CASSQGLNTEAFF.

Here the CDR3 DNA reads TGTGCCAGCAGTTTCGGGGTTTCACCCCTCCACTTT. This encodes CASSFGVSPLHF. This sequence joins TRBV27 and TRBJ1-6; D not resolved. The V end lost 3 bases, the J end lost 9 bases, and 6 bases lay between the germline ends. This CDR3 has 12 residues. Per the germline V gene, CDR1 is MNHEY and CDR2 is SMNVEV (reference sequence).

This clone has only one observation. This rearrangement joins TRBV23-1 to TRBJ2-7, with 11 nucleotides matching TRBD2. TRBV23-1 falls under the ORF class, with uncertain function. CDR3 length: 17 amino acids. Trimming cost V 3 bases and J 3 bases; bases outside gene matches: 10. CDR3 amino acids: CASSHYPGLAGGYEQYF. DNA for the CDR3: TGCGCCAGCAGTCATTACCCCGGACTAGCGGGCGGCTACGAGCAGTACTTC.

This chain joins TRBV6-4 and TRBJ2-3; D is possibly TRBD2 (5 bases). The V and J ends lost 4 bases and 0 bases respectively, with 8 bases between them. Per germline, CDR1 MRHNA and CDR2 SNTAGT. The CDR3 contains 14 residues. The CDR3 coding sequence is TGTGCCAGCAGTGTGAGCGGAAGCACAGATACGCAGTATTTT. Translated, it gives CASSVSGSTDTQYF.

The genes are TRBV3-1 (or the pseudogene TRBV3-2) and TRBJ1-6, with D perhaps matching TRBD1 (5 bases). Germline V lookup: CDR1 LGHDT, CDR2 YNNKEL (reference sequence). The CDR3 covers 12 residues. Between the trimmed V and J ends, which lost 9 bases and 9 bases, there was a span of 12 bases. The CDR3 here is CARGGSVSPLHF. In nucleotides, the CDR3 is TGTGCCAGGGGGGGGAGCGTTTCACCCCTCCACTTT.

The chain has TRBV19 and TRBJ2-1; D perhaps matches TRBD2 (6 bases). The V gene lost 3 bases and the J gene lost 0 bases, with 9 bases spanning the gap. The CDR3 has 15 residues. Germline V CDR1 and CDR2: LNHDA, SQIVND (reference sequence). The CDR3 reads CASSISGHSYNEQFF. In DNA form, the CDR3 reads TGTGCCAGTAGTATCAGCGGGCACTCCTACAATGAGCAGTTCTTC.

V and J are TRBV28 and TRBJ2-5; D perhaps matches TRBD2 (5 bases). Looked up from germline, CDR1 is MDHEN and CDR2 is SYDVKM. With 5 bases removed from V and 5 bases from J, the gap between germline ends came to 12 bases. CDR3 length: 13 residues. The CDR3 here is CASSDRTWETQYF. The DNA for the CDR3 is TGTGCCAGCAGTGATCGGACTTGGGAGACCCAGTACTTC.

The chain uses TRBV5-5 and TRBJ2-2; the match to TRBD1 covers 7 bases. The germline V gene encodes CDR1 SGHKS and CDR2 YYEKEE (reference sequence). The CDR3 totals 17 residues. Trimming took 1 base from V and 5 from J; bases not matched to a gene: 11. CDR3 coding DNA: TGTGCCAGCAGCTTGATGTCGGCAGGGGGTCGGACCGGGGAGCTGTTTTTT. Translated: CASSLMSAGGRTGELFF.

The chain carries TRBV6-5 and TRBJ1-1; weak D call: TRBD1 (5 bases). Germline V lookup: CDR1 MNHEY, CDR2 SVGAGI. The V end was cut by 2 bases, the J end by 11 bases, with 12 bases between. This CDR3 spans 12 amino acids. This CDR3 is CASSYGAYRAFF. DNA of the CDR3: TGTGCCAGCAGTTACGGGGCCTACCGGGCTTTCTTT.

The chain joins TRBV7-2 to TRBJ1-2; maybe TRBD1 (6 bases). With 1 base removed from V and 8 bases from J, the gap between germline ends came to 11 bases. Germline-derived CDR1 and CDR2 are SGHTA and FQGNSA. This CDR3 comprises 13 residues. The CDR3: CASSLGGGRGYTF. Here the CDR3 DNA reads TGTGCCAGCAGCTTAGGTGGGGGGCGAGGCTACACCTTC.

In DNA form, the CDR3 reads TGTGCCAGCAGTTACCCCTCGGACAGGGGCGGGACTGAAGCTTTCTTT. Translated, it gives CASSYPSDRGGTEAFF. V gene TRBV6-6 combines with J gene TRBJ1-1; 9 bases map to TRBD1. The junction had 9 bases not matched to a gene; V was cut back by 2 bases and J by 5 bases. Per germline, CDR1 MNHNY and CDR2 SVGAGI (reference sequence). This CDR3 is built from 16 residues.

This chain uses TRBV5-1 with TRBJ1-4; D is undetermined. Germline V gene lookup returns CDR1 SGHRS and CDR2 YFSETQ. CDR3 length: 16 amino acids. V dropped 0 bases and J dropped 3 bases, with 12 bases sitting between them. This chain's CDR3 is CASSLGLETSNEKLFF. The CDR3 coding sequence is TGCGCCAGCAGCTTGGGCCTGGAAACTTCTAATGAAAAACTGTTTTTT.

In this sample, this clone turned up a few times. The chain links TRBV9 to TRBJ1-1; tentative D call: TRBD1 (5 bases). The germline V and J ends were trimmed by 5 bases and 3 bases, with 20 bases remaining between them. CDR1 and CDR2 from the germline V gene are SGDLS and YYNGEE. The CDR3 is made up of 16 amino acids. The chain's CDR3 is CASSRGDIQGHTEAFF. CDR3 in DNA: TGTGCCAGCAGTCGAGGGGATATCCAGGGACACACTGAAGCTTTCTTT.

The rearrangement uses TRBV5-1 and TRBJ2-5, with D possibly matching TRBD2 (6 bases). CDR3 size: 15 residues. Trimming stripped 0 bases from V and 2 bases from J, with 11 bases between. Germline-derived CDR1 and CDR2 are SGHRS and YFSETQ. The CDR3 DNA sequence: TGCGCCAGCAGCTTGGCTGCGGGAACACAAGAGACCCAGTACTTC. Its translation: CASSLAAGTQETQYF.